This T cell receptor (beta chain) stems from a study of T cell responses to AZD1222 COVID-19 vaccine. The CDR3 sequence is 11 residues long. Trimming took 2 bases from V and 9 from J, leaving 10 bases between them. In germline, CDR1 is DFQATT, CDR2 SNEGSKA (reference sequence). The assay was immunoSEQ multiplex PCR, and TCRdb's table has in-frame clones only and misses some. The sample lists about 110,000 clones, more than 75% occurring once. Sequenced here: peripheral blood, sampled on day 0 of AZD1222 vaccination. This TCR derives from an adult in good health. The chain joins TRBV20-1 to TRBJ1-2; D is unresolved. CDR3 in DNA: TGCAGTGCTAGATATATGGGGAGCTACACCTTC. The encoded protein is CSARYMGSYTF.